The 3 T cell receptor beta chains reported below all come from one sample, sequenced in a study of blood T cell repertoires in COVID-19 (dated by TCRdb to about 2020). Receptors were amplified or captured by the immunoSEQ multiplex PCR assay. The table comes from immuneACCESS by way of TCRdb, which keeps in-frame sequences with V and J called. Part of the clones is missing from these tables; in studies checked, under half for an unresolved V gene and the rest for unknown reasons. The sample includes just over 650,000 clones, with over 80% observed a single time. Together, the top ten hold 0.2% to 0.3% of the sample. Sample: peripheral blood. The receptor source for this set is a woman younger than 35 with acute or convalescent COVID-19.

This chain links TRBV12-3 or TRBV12-4 with TRBJ2-1, with D maybe TRBD2 (6 bases). This CDR3 has 13 amino acids. Trimming shortened V by 5 bases and J by 9 bases, and 14 bases separated the two germline ends. The CDR3 is CASSPGRRVEQFF. The CDR3 DNA reads TGTGCCAGCAGTCCGGGGAGGCGGGTTGAGCAGTTCTTC.

This chain connects TRBV24-1 to TRBJ2-1; 10 bases are shared with TRBD2. This CDR3 has 15 residues. Germline V lookup: CDR1 KGHDR, CDR2 SFDVKD. The trim removed 3 bases at V and 5 bases at J, leaving 3 bases unmatched. CDR3 DNA: TGTGCCACCAGTGATGGCCTAGCGGGGGACAATGAGCAGTTCTTC. It is translated as CATSDGLAGDNEQFF.

In this sample, this clone turned up a few times. The rearrangement uses TRBV11-2 and TRBJ1-6; D gene ambiguous. The CDR3 is made up of 16 amino acids. Germline CDR1 SGHAT, CDR2 FQNNGV. V shed 3 bases and J shed 0 bases, with 9 bases lying between them. As DNA, the CDR3 is TGTGCCAGCAGCTTCGGTCTGAGCTCCTATAATTCACCCCTCCACTTT. Protein sequence: CASSFGLSSYNSPLHF.